This T cell receptor (beta chain) was documented in a study of T cell repertoires in cytomegalovirus infection. About the study: Matching HLA type, along with CMV infection, was indicated by public TCR beta signatures.

Trimming removed 2 bases at V and 2 bases at J, with 9 bases between. The CDR3 loop spans 14 amino acids. Concerning this clonotype itself: Its matching antigen is unknown.

Via MiXCR, TCRdb re-called the reads, giving one row per CDR3 protein. Counted here are 550,000 to 700,000 distinct CDR3 sequences, under 45% occurring once; the ten biggest clones make up 48%. V gene TRBV12-3 or TRBV12-4 combines with J gene TRBJ1-2; D is unclear. This clonotype was obtained from a human donor in good health (CMV status not recorded). Some clones in this sample may be carry-over from other donors' samples. Here the sequenced sample was cultured PBMCs, taken from culture after CMV antigen stimulation. The CDR3: CASSLRLLNYGYTF. The CDR3 DNA follows: TGTGCCAGCAGTTTAAGGCTGCTAAACTATGGCTACACCTTC.